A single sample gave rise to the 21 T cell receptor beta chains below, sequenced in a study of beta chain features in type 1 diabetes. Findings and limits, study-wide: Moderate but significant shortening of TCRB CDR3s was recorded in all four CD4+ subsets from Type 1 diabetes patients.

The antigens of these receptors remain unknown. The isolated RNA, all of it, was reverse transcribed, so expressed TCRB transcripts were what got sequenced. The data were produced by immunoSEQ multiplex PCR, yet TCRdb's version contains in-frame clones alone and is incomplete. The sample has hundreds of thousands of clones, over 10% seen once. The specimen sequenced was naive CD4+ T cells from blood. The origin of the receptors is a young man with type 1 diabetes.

The CDR3 is CASSSWDALAKNIQYF. The CDR3 nucleotides are TGTGCCAGCAGCTCATGGGATGCGTTAGCCAAAAACATTCAGTACTTC. The J gene is TRBJ2-4, the V gene TRBV7-9, with D unclear. Trimming removed 4 bases from V and 0 bases from J, with 13 bases in between. Germline V gives CDR1 SEHNR, CDR2 FQNEAQ (reference sequence). This CDR3 has 16 residues.

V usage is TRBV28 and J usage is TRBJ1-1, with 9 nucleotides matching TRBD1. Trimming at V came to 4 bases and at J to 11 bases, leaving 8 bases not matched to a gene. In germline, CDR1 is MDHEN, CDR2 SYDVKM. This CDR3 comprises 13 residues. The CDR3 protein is CASSSGTGLLAFF. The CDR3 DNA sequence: TGTGCCAGCAGTTCTGGGACAGGGCTTTTGGCTTTCTTT.

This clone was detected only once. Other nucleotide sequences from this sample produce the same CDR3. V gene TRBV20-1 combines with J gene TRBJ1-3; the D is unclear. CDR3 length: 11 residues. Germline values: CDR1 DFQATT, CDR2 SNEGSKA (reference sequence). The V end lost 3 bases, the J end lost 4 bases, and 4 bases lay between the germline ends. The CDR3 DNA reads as TGCAGTGCTAGTAGCGGAAACACCATATATTTT. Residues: CSASSGNTIYF.

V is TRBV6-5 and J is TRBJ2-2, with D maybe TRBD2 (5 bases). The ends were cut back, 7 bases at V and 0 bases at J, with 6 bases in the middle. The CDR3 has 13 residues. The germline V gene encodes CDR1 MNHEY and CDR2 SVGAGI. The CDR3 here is CASKGANTGELFF. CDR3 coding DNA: TGTGCCAGCAAGGGAGCGAACACCGGGGAGCTGTTTTTT.

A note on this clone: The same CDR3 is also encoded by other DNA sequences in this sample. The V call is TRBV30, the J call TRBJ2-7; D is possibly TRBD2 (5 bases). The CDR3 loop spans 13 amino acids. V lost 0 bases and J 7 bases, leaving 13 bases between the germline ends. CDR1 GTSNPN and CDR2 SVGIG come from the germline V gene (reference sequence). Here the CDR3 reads CAWSVRGAREQYF. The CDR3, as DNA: TGTGCCTGGAGTGTACGGGGAGCCCGGGAGCAGTACTTC.

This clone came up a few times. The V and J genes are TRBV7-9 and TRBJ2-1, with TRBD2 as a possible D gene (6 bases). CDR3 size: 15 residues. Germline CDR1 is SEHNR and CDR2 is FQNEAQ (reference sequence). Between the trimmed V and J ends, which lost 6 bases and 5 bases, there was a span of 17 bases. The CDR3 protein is CASSPIAGGNNEQFF. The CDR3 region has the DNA TGTGCCAGCAGTCCTATCGCCGGGGGAAACAATGAGCAGTTCTTC.

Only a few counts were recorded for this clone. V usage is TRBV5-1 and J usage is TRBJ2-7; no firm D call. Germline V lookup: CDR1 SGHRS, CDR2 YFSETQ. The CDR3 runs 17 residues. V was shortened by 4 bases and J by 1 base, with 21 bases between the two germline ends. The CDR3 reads CASSPEAARSRSYEQYF. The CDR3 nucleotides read TGCGCCAGCAGCCCCGAGGCCGCAAGGAGTAGGTCCTACGAGCAGTACTTC.

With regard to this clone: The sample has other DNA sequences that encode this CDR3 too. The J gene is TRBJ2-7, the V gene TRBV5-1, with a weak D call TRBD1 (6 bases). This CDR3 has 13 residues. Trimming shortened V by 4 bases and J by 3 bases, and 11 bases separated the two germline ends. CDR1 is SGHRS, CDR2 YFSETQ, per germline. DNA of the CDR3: TGCGCCAGCAGCCTGACAGGCAGCTACGAGCAGTACTTC. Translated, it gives CASSLTGSYEQYF.

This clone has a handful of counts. The CDR3 protein is CASSPFITGGASNEQFF. CDR3 coding DNA: TGTGCCAGCAGCCCCTTTATAACCGGGGGGGCCAGCAATGAGCAGTTCTTC. The chain links TRBV7-2 to TRBJ2-1; 8 nucleotides align to TRBD2. Germline CDR1 and CDR2: SGHTA and FQGNSA. Trimming removed 5 bases from V and 6 bases from J; junction bases left unmatched: 15. This CDR3 has 17 amino acids.

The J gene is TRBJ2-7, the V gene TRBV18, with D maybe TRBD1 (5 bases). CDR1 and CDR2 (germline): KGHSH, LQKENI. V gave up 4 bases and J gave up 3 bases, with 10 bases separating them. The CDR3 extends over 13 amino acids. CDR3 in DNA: TGTGCCAGCTCACGGCGTCAGGGCTACGAGCAGTACTTC. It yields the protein CASSRRQGYEQYF. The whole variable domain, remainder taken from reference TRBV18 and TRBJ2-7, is NAGVMQNPRHLVRRRGQEARLRCSPMKGHSHVYWYRQLPEEGLKFMVYLQKENIIDESGMPKERFSAEFPKEGPSILRIQQVVRGDSAAYFCASSRRQGYEQYFGPGTRLTVT.

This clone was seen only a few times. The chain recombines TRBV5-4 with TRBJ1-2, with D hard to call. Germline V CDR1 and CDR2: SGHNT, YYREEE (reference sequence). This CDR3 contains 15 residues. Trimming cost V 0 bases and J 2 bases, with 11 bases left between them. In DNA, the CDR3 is TGTGCCAGCAGCTTGGGTGGTTATGGGAACTATGGCTACACCTTC. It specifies CASSLGGYGNYGYTF.

CDR3 loop: CASSQDPTSEPFF. In DNA form, the CDR3 reads TGCGCCAGCAGCCAAGATCCTACATCAGAACCTTTCTTT. The rearrangement links TRBV4-1 to TRBJ1-1; the D is unclear. The CDR3 spans 13 residues. Trimming cost V 0 bases and J 12 bases, with 14 bases left between them. The germline gives CDR1 MGHRA, CDR2 YSYEKL.

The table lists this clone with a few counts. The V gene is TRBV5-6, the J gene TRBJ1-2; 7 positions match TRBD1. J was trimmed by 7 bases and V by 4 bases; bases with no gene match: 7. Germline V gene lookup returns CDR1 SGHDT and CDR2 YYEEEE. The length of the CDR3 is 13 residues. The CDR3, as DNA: TGTGCCAGCAGCCCCAACAGGGGCGGTGGCTACACCTTC. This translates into CASSPNRGGGYTF.

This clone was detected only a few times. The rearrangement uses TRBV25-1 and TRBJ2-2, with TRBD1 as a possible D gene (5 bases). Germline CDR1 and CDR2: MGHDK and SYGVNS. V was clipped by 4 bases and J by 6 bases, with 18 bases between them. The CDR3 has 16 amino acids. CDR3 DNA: TGTGCCAGCAGTGTATGGGGAAGGGGAAATCCCGGGGAGCTGTTTTTT. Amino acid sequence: CASSVWGRGNPGELFF. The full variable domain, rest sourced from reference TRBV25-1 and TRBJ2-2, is EADIYQTPRYLVIGTGKKITLECSQTMGHDKMYWYQQDPGMELHLIHYSYGVNSTEKGDLSSESTVSRIRTEHFPLTLESARPSHTSQYLCASSVWGRGNPGELFFGEGSRLTVL.

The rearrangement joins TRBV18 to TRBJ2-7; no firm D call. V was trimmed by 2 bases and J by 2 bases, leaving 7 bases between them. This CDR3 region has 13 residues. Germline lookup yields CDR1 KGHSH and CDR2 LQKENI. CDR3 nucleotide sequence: TGTGCCAGCTCACCAACAGATACCTACGAGCAGTACTTC. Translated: CASSPTDTYEQYF.

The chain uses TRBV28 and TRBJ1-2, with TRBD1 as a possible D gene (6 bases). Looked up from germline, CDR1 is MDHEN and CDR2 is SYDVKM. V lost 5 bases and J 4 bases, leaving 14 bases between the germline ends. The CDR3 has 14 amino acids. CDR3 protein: CASSLGQPPYGYTF. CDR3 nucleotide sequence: TGTGCCAGCAGTCTAGGACAGCCGCCCTATGGCTACACCTTC.

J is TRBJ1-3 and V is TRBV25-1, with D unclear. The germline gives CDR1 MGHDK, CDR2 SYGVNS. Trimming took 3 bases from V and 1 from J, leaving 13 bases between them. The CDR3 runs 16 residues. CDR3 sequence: CASSDPRRGSGNTIYF. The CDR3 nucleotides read TGTGCCAGCAGTGATCCTCGACGGGGATCTGGAAACACCATATATTTT. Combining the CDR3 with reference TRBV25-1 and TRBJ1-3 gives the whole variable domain EADIYQTPRYLVIGTGKKITLECSQTMGHDKMYWYQQDPGMELHLIHYSYGVNSTEKGDLSSESTVSRIRTEHFPLTLESARPSHTSQYLCASSDPRRGSGNTIYFGEGSWLTVV.

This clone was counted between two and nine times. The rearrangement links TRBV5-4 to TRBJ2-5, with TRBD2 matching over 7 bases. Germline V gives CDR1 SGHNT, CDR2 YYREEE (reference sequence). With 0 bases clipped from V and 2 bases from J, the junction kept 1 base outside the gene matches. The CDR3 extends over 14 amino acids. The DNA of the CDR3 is TGTGCCAGCAGCTTGGATAGCGGGCAAGAGACCCAGTACTTC. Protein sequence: CASSLDSGQETQYF.

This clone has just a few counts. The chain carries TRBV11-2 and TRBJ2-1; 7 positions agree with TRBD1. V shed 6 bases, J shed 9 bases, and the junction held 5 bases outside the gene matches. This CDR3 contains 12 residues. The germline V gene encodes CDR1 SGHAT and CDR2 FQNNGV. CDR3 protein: CASRPQGSEQFF. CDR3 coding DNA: TGTGCCAGCAGGCCACAGGGGAGTGAGCAGTTCTTC.

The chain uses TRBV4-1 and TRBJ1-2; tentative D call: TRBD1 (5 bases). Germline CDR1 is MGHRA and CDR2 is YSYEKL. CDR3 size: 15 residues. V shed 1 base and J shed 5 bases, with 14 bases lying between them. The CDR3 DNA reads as TGCGCCAGCAGCCAAGGGGCTCAGACAGCTTATGGCTACACCTTC. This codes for CASSQGAQTAYGYTF.

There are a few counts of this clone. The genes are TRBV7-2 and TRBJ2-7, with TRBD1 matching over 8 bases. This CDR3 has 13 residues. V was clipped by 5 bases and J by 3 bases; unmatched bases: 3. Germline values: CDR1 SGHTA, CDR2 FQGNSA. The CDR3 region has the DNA TGTGCCAGCAGCCGGACAGGGTACTACGAGCAGTACTTC. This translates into CASSRTGYYEQYF.